This TCR beta chain was retrieved from a study of blood T cell repertoires in COVID-19. Produced via immunoSEQ multiplex PCR; TCRdb's table is partial and in-frame only. The table has a few hundred thousand clones, 85% to 90% seen once; the top ten hold around 1.9%. Two negative PCRs, clearance, or symptom resolution had been documented for recovered Cohort 3 donors. The CDR3 totals 15 residues. CDR1 is SEHNR, CDR2 FQNEAQ, per germline (reference sequence). V gave up 5 bases and J gave up 5 bases, with 19 bases separating them. This chain joins TRBV7-9 and TRBJ2-7; tentatively, D is TRBD2 (6 bases). This TCR derives from a woman in her 40s who had recovered from COVID-19. The sequenced sample was PBMCs or T cells enriched from blood (not recorded which). The CDR3 coding sequence is TGTGCCAGCAGCCCCCCGGCGGGGAGTTTGAACGAGCAGTACTTC. Its protein is CASSPPAGSLNEQYF. Complete variable domain (other parts from reference TRBV7-9 and TRBJ2-7): DTGVSQNPRHKITKRGQNVTFRCDPISEHNRLYWYRQTLGQGPEFLTYFQNEAQLEKSRLLSDRFSAERPKGSFSTLEIQRTEQGDSAMYLCASSPPAGSLNEQYFGPGTRLTVT.